This T cell receptor beta chain was captured by sequencing in a study of T cells in narcolepsy. Study background: Patients with NT1 or NT2 and healthy control donors were enrolled. General study findings and limits: In some patient and control memory CD4+ samples, autoreactive clones were absent. HCRT-specific and TRIB2-specific autoreactive clonotypes appeared among same-patient CSF and blood CD4+ clonotypes. Autoreactive clonotypes reportedly recurred in blood of same and different patients, not controls.

This CDR3 region has 14 residues. Per the germline V gene, CDR1 is PRHDT and CDR2 is FYEKMQ (reference sequence). V lost 3 bases and J 2 bases, leaving 10 bases between the germline ends. The data were produced by immunoSEQ multiplex PCR, yet TCRdb's version contains in-frame clones alone and is incomplete. This table holds tens of thousands of clones, approximately 80% found once. This clone showed up just once. Its antigen is undetermined. The sequence was collected from a human donor with narcolepsy. The chain links TRBV13 to TRBJ1-2; D call uncertain. Specimen: CD45RA- memory CD4+ T cells from PBMCs. In DNA, the CDR3 is TGTGCCAGCAGCTTGAATGTGGGAAACTATGGCTACACCTTC. Its protein product is CASSLNVGNYGYTF. Full variable domain (missing parts from reference TRBV13 and TRBJ1-2): AAGVIQSPRHLIKEKRETATLKCYPIPRHDTVYWYQQGPGQDPQFLISFYEKMQSDKGSIPDRFSAQQFSDYHSELNMSSLELGDSALYFCASSLNVGNYGYTFGSGTRLTVV.